Reported below is one T cell receptor beta chain. This entry is derived from a study of blood T cell repertoires in COVID-19. Across the study: COVID-19 samples, acute and convalescent, were from the United States, Italy and Spain. Sample material is recorded as cDNA or gDNA derived from T cells, B-cell-depleted T cells, or PBMCs.

As processed by the authors: Reference gene primer amplification gave nucleated cell count estimates. TCRdb's copy holds only in-frame clones and misses some; the assay was immunoSEQ multiplex PCR. V and J calls and clone size follow that table, whereas D and trimming were derived from the DNA. The data show tens of thousands of clones, more than 70% seen once. The CDR3 totals 17 residues. V was clipped by 1 base and J by 6 bases, with 19 bases between them. The V gene's germline CDR1 is SGHDN and CDR2 FVKESK. This receptor was taken from a human donor in a cohort sampled during active COVID-19. Source material: peripheral blood. The V gene is TRBV14, the J gene TRBJ1-5, with D tentatively TRBD1 (6 bases). The CDR3 loop reads CASSQVLSRDKSQPQHF. The CDR3 DNA follows: TGTGCCAGCAGCCAAGTATTATCCCGGGACAAGAGTCAGCCCCAGCATTTT.